This entry features one T cell receptor (beta chain) sequence. Its antigen is undetermined. This record belongs to a study of T cell responses to AZD1222 COVID-19 vaccine. The junction had 4 bases not matched to a gene; V was cut back by 6 bases and J by 0 bases. The CDR3 has 15 residues. Germline assignment: CDR1 SGHAT and CDR2 FQNNGV. Repertoires were generated with immunoSEQ multiplex PCR, while TCRdb's copy carries only in-frame clones and drops some. The table has about 100,000 clones, 80% to 95% seen once; the top ten hold 8% to 10%. General observations from the study: Regions 160-218 and 743-854 dominated among vaccine-associated CD4 TCRs spanning spike. A rise in Spike-specific TCR breadth and depth followed two AZD1222 doses. The repertoires were collected only after the peak T cell response.

Sample: peripheral blood, taken 28 days after the second AZD1222 dose. The V gene is TRBV11-2, the J gene TRBJ2-5, with 10 bases lining up with TRBD1. This clonotype was sampled from an adult who received the AZD1222 COVID-19 vaccine. The CDR3 loop is CASRPDRGYQETQYF. The CDR3 nucleotides read TGTGCCAGCAGACCGGACAGGGGGTACCAAGAGACCCAGTACTTC.